This T cell receptor (beta chain) was identified in a study of control samples from healthy donors and cancer patients. The table came from immunoSEQ multiplex PCR; TCRdb's copy has only in-frame clones and leaves some out. The data hold about 120,000 clones, with about 83% observed a single time. Trimming took 3 bases from V and 7 from J, leaving 18 bases between them. Germline V gene lookup returns CDR1 KGHDR and CDR2 SFDVKD. CDR3 length equals 16 residues. The sequenced sample was blood. This receptor was taken from a young man in good health. V gene TRBV24-1 combines with J gene TRBJ2-4, with D possibly being TRBD1 (6 bases). The CDR3 loop reads CATSDADSFGGNIQYF. The CDR3 coding sequence is TGTGCCACCAGTGATGCGGACAGTTTCGGCGGGAACATTCAGTACTTC.